The present T cell receptor beta chain was sequenced within a study of Graves' ophthalmopathy and Graves' hyperthyroidism. Deletions cut 0 bases from V and 4 bases from J, with 16 bases between. CDR1 and CDR2 from the germline V gene are MDHEN and SYDVKM. The CDR3 totals 16 residues. TCR beta CDR3 regions were amplified from RNA transcripts. HTBI primers primed a first-round RT-PCR, and a second-round multiplex PCR followed. TCRdb independently ran MiXCR on the multiplex PCR reads; one entry per CDR3 protein. The data hold fewer than 250,000 distinct CDR3 sequences, with around 30% observed a single time. Active ophthalmopathy (CAS at least 3, NOSPECS at least 4), lasting under 3 months.

The source of this sequence is a man aged 50 or older with Graves' ophthalmopathy. The chain combines TRBV28 with TRBJ2-7; D possibly corresponds to TRBD1 (6 bases). Sequences were obtained from peripheral blood. The CDR3 sequence: CASSLWGGQGTYEQYF. CDR3 DNA: TGTGCCAGCAGTTTATGGGGCGGGCAGGGGACATACGAGCAGTACTTC.